Following are 9 T cell receptor beta chains from one sample sequenced in a study of cytomegalovirus exposure and HLA in healthy donors. The PCR contained 60 Vbeta and 13 Jbeta primers. TCRdb keeps only in-frame clones here, not all; method: immunoSEQ multiplex PCR. The ten most abundant clones cover around 0.79% of a sample with some 200,000 clones. Sequenced sample: PBMCs. The source of these receptors is a woman aged 18 to 35 in good health and CMV-seropositive.

The CDR3 sequence: CASSERQVLEAFF. CDR3 coding DNA: TGTGCCAGCAGTGAGAGACAAGTGCTTGAAGCTTTCTTT. The chain recombines TRBV6-1 with TRBJ1-1; no firm D call. V shed 3 bases and J shed 7 bases, with 12 bases lying between them. CDR1 MNHNS and CDR2 SASEGT come from the germline V gene. CDR3 length: 13 residues.

The rearrangement joins TRBV6-5 to TRBJ1-1; 7 bases agree with TRBD1. This CDR3 spans 14 amino acids. The J segment lost 7 bases and the V segment lost 2 bases, leaving 7 bases of the junction unmatched. The germline gives CDR1 MNHEY, CDR2 SVGAGI. The CDR3 coding sequence is TGTGCCAGCAGTTACAGGACCGGGACAGTTGAAGCTTTCTTT. As protein: CASSYRTGTVEAFF.

The V gene is TRBV7-2, the J gene TRBJ2-5; TRBD2 matches at 10 bases. The CDR3 loop spans 16 amino acids. Germline assignment: CDR1 SGHTA and CDR2 FQGNSA. V shed 3 bases, J shed 5 bases, and the junction held 9 bases outside the gene matches. The CDR3 nucleotides read TGTGCCAGCAGCTTGCCTAGCGGGAGAGGCGGGGAGACCCAGTACTTC. Translated: CASSLPSGRGGETQYF.

The chain uses TRBV2 and TRBJ1-3; D is uncertain. CDR1 is SNHLY, CDR2 FYNNEI, per germline. V lost 6 bases, J lost 2 bases, and 14 bases lay in between. The CDR3 is 15 residues long. The CDR3: CASSPSGHPGNTIYF. The CDR3 DNA is TGTGCCAGCAGCCCAAGTGGGCACCCTGGAAACACCATATATTTT.

The chain carries TRBV7-6 and TRBJ2-1; 10 bases align to TRBD2. Germline CDR1 is SGHVS and CDR2 is FNYEAQ. V was clipped by 1 base and J by 7 bases; unmatched bases: 7. The CDR3 is 16 amino acids. Written as DNA, the CDR3 is TGTGCCAGCAGCTTAGTTCCAGCGGGGGGGTTGAATGAGCAGTTCTTC. As protein: CASSLVPAGGLNEQFF.

V usage is TRBV7-9 and J usage is TRBJ2-6, with 8 bases identical to TRBD1. Germline trimming cut 0 bases from V and 0 bases from J; bases unmatched to any gene: 7. Germline values: CDR1 SEHNR, CDR2 FQNEAQ (reference sequence). CDR3 length equals 19 residues. CDR3 sequence (DNA): TGTGCCAGCAGCTTAGCGAGGACAGGGTGGAGCTCTGGGGCCAACGTCCTGACTTTC. Its translation is CASSLARTGWSSGANVLTF.

This chain uses TRBV29-1 with TRBJ1-3; 8 bases align to TRBD1. V shed 3 bases, J shed 4 bases, and the junction held 8 bases outside the gene matches. The CDR3 extends over 15 amino acids. Germline CDR1 reads SQVTM; CDR2 reads ANQGSEA. CDR3 nucleotide sequence: TGCAGCGTTGATCCGGACAGGGCAGGAGGAAACACCATATATTTT. Amino acids: CSVDPDRAGGNTIYF.

CDR3 region: CASGTSGGYEQYF. CDR3 nucleotides: TGTGCCAGCGGGACTAGCGGGGGCTACGAGCAGTACTTC. The rearrangement joins TRBV6-1 to TRBJ2-7, with 14 bases fitting TRBD2. From germline, CDR1 is MNHNS and CDR2 SASEGT. The J segment lost 3 bases and the V segment lost 8 bases, leaving 0 bases of the junction unmatched. The CDR3 has 13 residues.

For the CDR3, the DNA is TGTGCCAGCAGCTTGGGGACTAGCGGGAGGGTGGTCGATGAGCAGTTCTTC. This translates into CASSLGTSGRVVDEQFF. V usage is TRBV5-4 and J usage is TRBJ2-1, with 15 bases aligning to TRBD2. Germline CDR1 reads SGHNT; CDR2 reads YYREEE (reference sequence). This CDR3 is 17 amino acids long. V shed 0 bases, J shed 8 bases, and the junction held 6 bases outside the gene matches.